This T cell receptor (beta chain) was observed in a study of graft-versus-host responses after intestinal transplantation. Across the study: Following induction with anti-thymocyte globulin, all recipients were given tacrolimus and steroids for about three years.

TCRdb's copy holds only in-frame clones and misses some; the assay was immunoSEQ multiplex PCR. The data contain under 140,000 clones, 90% to 95% of them seen just once; the ten biggest clones take up less than 0.55%. V was clipped by 1 base and J by 6 bases, with 10 bases between them. The CDR3 is 12 residues long. CDR1 is SQVTM and CDR2 is ANQGSEA in the germline V gene. Remarks on this clone: As yet, its antigen is unknown.

The sample in question was unstimulated CD8+ T cells sorted from spleen or lymph node cells, obtained before intestinal transplant. This chain joins TRBV29-1 and TRBJ2-7; no reliable D call. This receptor was identified in a human donor who received an intestinal transplant. As DNA, the CDR3 is TGCAGCGTTGAAGGGGTCTCAGGCGAGCAGTACTTC. Translated: CSVEGVSGEQYF.